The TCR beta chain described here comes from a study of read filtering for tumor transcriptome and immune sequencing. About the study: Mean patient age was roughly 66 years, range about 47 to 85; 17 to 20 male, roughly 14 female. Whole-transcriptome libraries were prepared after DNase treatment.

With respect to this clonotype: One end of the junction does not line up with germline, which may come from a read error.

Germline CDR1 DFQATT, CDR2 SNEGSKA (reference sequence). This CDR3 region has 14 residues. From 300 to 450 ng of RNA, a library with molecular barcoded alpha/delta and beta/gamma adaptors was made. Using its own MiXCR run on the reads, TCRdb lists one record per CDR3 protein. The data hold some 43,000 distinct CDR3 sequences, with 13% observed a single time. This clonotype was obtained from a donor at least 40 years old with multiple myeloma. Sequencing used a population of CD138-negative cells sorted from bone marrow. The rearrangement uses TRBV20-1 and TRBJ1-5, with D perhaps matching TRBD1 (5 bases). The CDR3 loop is CSVDGGFRNQSQHF. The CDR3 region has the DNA TGCAGTGTTGACGGGGGTTTCCGCAATCAGTCCCAGCATTTT.